What follows are 6 T cell receptor beta chains derived from one specimen sequenced in a study of blood T cell repertoires in COVID-19. Only in-frame clones appear in the TCRdb table, and some are missing; sequencing was by immunoSEQ multiplex PCR. This table has approximately 61,000 clones, approximately 86% appearing once. The sequenced sample was peripheral blood. These TCRs come from a human donor in a cohort sampled during active COVID-19.

V gene TRBV6-5 combines with J gene TRBJ2-3, with TRBD1 as a possible D gene (6 bases). CDR1 MNHEY and CDR2 SVGAGI come from the germline V gene. The CDR3 runs 15 residues. The ends were cut back, 5 bases at V and 2 bases at J, with 14 bases in the middle. The CDR3 region is CASSKRDTYTDTQYF. CDR3 nucleotides: TGTGCCAGCAGTAAACGGGACACATACACAGATACGCAGTATTTT.

Here the CDR3 DNA reads TGTGCCAGCAGGGAGTGGGGAGCAACTAATGAAAAACTGTTTTTT. Translated, it gives CASREWGATNEKLFF. J is TRBJ1-4 and V is TRBV28; D is undetermined. Germline values: CDR1 MDHEN, CDR2 SYDVKM. This CDR3 contains 15 residues. With 6 bases removed from V and 0 bases from J, the gap between germline ends came to 11 bases.

V is TRBV6-5 and J is TRBJ1-4; 7 positions agree with TRBD1. The CDR3 runs to 13 residues. Germline trimming cut 8 bases from V and 8 bases from J; bases unmatched to any gene: 8. CDR1 and CDR2 (germline): MNHEY, SVGAGI. This CDR3 is CASAEGAEEKLFF. The CDR3 DNA reads TGTGCCAGCGCCGAGGGGGCGGAGGAAAAACTGTTTTTT.

The V call is TRBV11-2, the J call TRBJ2-5; 12 bases map to TRBD2. V was clipped by 4 bases and J by 4 bases; unmatched bases: 7. CDR1 SGHAT and CDR2 FQNNGV come from the germline V gene. The CDR3 extends over 16 amino acids. The DNA of the CDR3 is TGTGCCAGCAGCTCGCCTAGCGGGAGGGCAGGAGAGACCCAGTACTTC. It yields the protein CASSSPSGRAGETQYF.

The chain combines TRBV5-1 with TRBJ2-5; 8 bases match TRBD2. V lost 6 bases to trimming and J lost 3 bases; unmatched junction nucleotides: 10. CDR3 size: 15 residues. The germline gives CDR1 SGHRS, CDR2 YFSETQ. The CDR3 DNA reads TGCGCCAGCACCAGAACTAGCGGTCGTGAAGAGACCCAGTACTTC. This translates into CASTRTSGREETQYF.

The chain couples TRBV4-1 to TRBJ1-5; no reliable D call. This CDR3 comprises 16 residues. Germline assignment: CDR1 MGHRA and CDR2 YSYEKL. The ends were cut back, 0 bases at V and 4 bases at J, with 13 bases in the middle. Here the CDR3 reads CASSQDLARPNQPQHF. The CDR3 nucleotides read TGCGCCAGCAGCCAAGATTTAGCCCGCCCAAATCAGCCCCAGCATTTT.